Following are 19 T cell receptor beta chains from one sample sequenced in a study of blood T cells in healthy people across ages. A J-beta primer mix and a sample-barcoded 5' primer were used in a second PCR of about 7 to 12 cycles. Via MiXCR, TCRdb re-called the 5' RACE reads, giving one row per CDR3 protein. The sample holds over a million distinct CDR3 sequences; approximately 43% are singletons and the top ten take 4%. Sequenced: blood. The receptors originated from a woman between 18 and 30 years old in good health.

The V and J genes are TRBV20-1 and TRBJ2-7; 8 nucleotides agree with TRBD2. V trimming: 6 bases; J trimming: 2 bases; junction bases outside the gene matches: 9. Germline assignment: CDR1 DFQATT and CDR2 SNEGSKA (reference sequence). This CDR3 has 14 residues. In nucleotides, the CDR3 is TGCAGTGCAATCTCCGGGGGGGTTCCCTACGAGCAGTACTTC. It is translated as CSAISGGVPYEQYF.

This clonotype was seen a handful of times. This chain uses TRBV20-1 with TRBJ2-1; unclear D gene. V lost 6 bases to trimming and J lost 9 bases, with 9 bases between them. Per the germline V gene, CDR1 is DFQATT and CDR2 is SNEGSKA (reference sequence). CDR3 length: 10 residues. The CDR3 DNA reads as TGCAGTGCCTTTGGCATTGAGCAGTTCTTC. Its protein is CSAFGIEQFF.

The gene calls are TRBV7-9 and TRBJ1-1, with D tentatively TRBD1 (6 bases). CDR1 SEHNR and CDR2 FQNEAQ come from the germline V gene (reference sequence). Trimming removed 7 bases at V and 3 bases at J, with 24 bases between. The CDR3 runs to 17 residues. The CDR3 DNA is TGTGCCAGCAACCCAGGGGATGTTCCCTCCTTGGACACTGAAGCTTTCTTT. Translation: CASNPGDVPSLDTEAFF.

The genes are TRBV20-1 and TRBJ2-7; 13 bases line up with TRBD2. V was clipped by 3 bases and J by 5 bases; unmatched bases: 7. The CDR3 is made up of 15 amino acids. The germline CDR1 and CDR2 sequences are DFQATT and SNEGSKA (reference sequence). The CDR3 sequence is CSASRRTSGSDEQYF. DNA for the CDR3: TGCAGTGCTAGTCGAAGGACTAGCGGGAGTGACGAGCAGTACTTC.

The V call is TRBV29-1, the J call TRBJ1-2; the D is unclear. Germline V lookup: CDR1 SQVTM, CDR2 ANQGSEA. The CDR3 sequence is 11 residues long. Trimming cost V 7 bases and J 4 bases, with 10 bases left between them. CDR3 in DNA: TGCAGCGGCCGTTGGGCCTATGGCTACACCTTC. Its protein is CSGRWAYGYTF. The full variable domain, with the rest looked up from reference TRBV29-1 and TRBJ1-2, is SAVISQKPSRDICQRGTSLTIQCQVDSQVTMMFWYRQQPGQSLTLIATANQGSEATYESGFVIDKFPISRPNLTFSTLTVSNMSPEDSSIYLCSGRWAYGYTFGSGTRLTVV.

The chain employs TRBV20-1 and TRBJ1-2; TRBD1 matches 7 bases. The CDR3 sequence is 12 residues long. The V gene end was trimmed by 5 bases and the J gene end by 8 bases; junction bases not matched to a gene: 8. Germline CDR1 and CDR2: DFQATT and SNEGSKA (reference sequence). The CDR3, as DNA: TGCAGTGCTGGGACGCAGGGGGAGGGCTACACCTTC. This gives the protein CSAGTQGEGYTF.

The chain links TRBV12-5 to TRBJ2-2; 7 bases are shared with TRBD2. V shed 6 bases and J 3 bases; nucleotides not matched to a gene: 10. CDR3 length: 16 residues. Germline CDR1 and CDR2: LGHNT and FRNRAP. The CDR3, as DNA: TGTGCTAGTGGACCGAATCGGCTAGCGGACACCGGGGAGCTGTTTTTT. Translated: CASGPNRLADTGELFF.

The CDR3 DNA sequence: TGCAGTGCTAGACCGTTCGACAGGCCAACTAATGAAAAACTGTTTTTT. Translation gives CSARPFDRPTNEKLFF. This chain uses TRBV20-1 with TRBJ1-4; D might be TRBD1 (6 bases). Germline CDR1 DFQATT, CDR2 SNEGSKA (reference sequence). The CDR3 sequence is 16 residues long. Trimming stripped 2 bases from V and 0 bases from J, with 13 bases between.

The chain has TRBV27 and TRBJ2-1; the match to TRBD2 covers 9 bases. The CDR3 sequence is 16 residues long. CDR1 and CDR2 (germline): MNHEY, SMNVEV (reference sequence). V was clipped by 7 bases and J by 7 bases; unmatched bases: 14. The CDR3: CASTQTLAGFVNEQFF. CDR3 nucleotides: TGTGCCAGCACCCAGACCCTAGCGGGATTTGTTAATGAGCAGTTCTTC.

The rearrangement joins TRBV6-6 to TRBJ2-7; TRBD1 matches 8 bases. The CDR3 is 15 residues long. From germline, CDR1 is MNHNY and CDR2 SVGAGI (reference sequence). The trim removed 5 bases at V and 0 bases at J, leaving 6 bases unmatched. The CDR3: CASSRGQDNSYEQYF. CDR3 DNA sequence: TGTGCCAGCAGTCGGGGACAGGACAACTCCTACGAGCAGTACTTC.

The chain has TRBV6-2 or TRBV6-3 and TRBJ2-3; tentative D call: TRBD2 (6 bases). From germline, CDR1 is MNHEY and CDR2 SVGEGT. V lost 8 bases and J 2 bases, leaving 14 bases between the germline ends. The CDR3 length is 14 residues. The CDR3 nucleotides are TGTGCCAGCGCGCGACTAGACAACACAGATACGCAGTATTTT. Translated, it gives CASARLDNTDTQYF.

Ten or more counts support this clonotype. The CDR3 bases are TGTGCCACCAGTGATGCCATAGATACGCAGTATTTT. Its protein product is CATSDAIDTQYF. The chain uses TRBV24-1 and TRBJ2-3; D gene unclear. The CDR3 is 12 residues long. Germline-derived CDR1 and CDR2 are KGHDR and SFDVKD. V was pared by 3 bases and J by 5 bases, with 5 bases between.

This sequence joins TRBV7-2 and TRBJ1-5; unclear D gene. Trimming took 2 bases from V and 4 from J, leaving 9 bases between them. Germline-derived CDR1 and CDR2 are SGHTA and FQGNSA. The CDR3 spans 14 residues. The CDR3 sequence is CASSLKGRNQPQHF. The CDR3 nucleotides read TGTGCCAGCAGCTTAAAAGGGAGAAATCAGCCCCAGCATTTT.

V usage is TRBV9 and J usage is TRBJ2-1; TRBD1 might be the D (9 bases). V was clipped by 0 bases and J by 4 bases, with 17 bases between them. In germline, CDR1 is SGDLS, CDR2 YYNGEE. This CDR3 is built from 17 residues. CDR3: CASSVVAGQGGYNEQFF. CDR3 nucleotide sequence: TGTGCCAGCAGCGTAGTAGCGGGACAGGGAGGTTACAATGAGCAGTTCTTC.

This chain links TRBV9 with TRBJ2-7; D assignment may be TRBD1 or TRBD2 (5 bases each). V lost 0 bases and J lost 6, with 13 bases in between. The germline CDR1 and CDR2 sequences are SGDLS and YYNGEE. The CDR3 consists of 14 residues. This chain's CDR3 is CASSVEGSSSEQYF. The CDR3 DNA sequence: TGTGCCAGCAGCGTAGAGGGGTCTAGCAGCGAGCAGTACTTC.

The genes are TRBV5-5 and TRBJ1-1; tentatively, D is TRBD1 (5 bases). Looked up from germline, CDR1 is SGHKS and CDR2 is YYEKEE (reference sequence). V dropped 3 bases and J dropped 3 bases, with 9 bases sitting between them. This CDR3 comprises 13 residues. CDR3 coding DNA: TGTGCCAGCAGCTCTTGGGGGGACACTGAAGCTTTCTTT. It translates to CASSSWGDTEAFF.

Only a few counts were recorded for this clonotype. This chain joins TRBV27 and TRBJ2-7, with D unclear. V shed 4 bases and J shed 7 bases, with 14 bases lying between them. The CDR3 loop spans 13 amino acids. Germline lookup yields CDR1 MNHEY and CDR2 SMNVEV (reference sequence). The CDR3 DNA is TGTGCCAGCAGTTCCCCCGACCGTCGGGAGCAGTACTTC. This sequence encodes CASSSPDRREQYF.

The table lists this clonotype with a count of one. The rearrangement uses TRBV9 and TRBJ2-1; possibly TRBD1 or TRBD2 for D (6 bases each). Looked up from germline, CDR1 is SGDLS and CDR2 is YYNGEE. The V and J ends lost 0 bases and 3 bases respectively, with 10 bases between them. The CDR3 contains 15 residues. This CDR3 is CASSVAGAGYNEQFF. Here the CDR3 DNA reads TGTGCCAGCAGCGTAGCGGGGGCGGGCTACAATGAGCAGTTCTTC.

V gene TRBV28 combines with J gene TRBJ2-4; no definite D call. With 4 bases removed from V and 2 bases from J, the gap between germline ends came to 9 bases. In germline, CDR1 is MDHEN, CDR2 SYDVKM. The CDR3 spans 14 residues. The CDR3 coding sequence is TGTGCCAGCAGTTCCCCAGAATCCAAAAACATTCAGTACTTC. Its protein product is CASSSPESKNIQYF.